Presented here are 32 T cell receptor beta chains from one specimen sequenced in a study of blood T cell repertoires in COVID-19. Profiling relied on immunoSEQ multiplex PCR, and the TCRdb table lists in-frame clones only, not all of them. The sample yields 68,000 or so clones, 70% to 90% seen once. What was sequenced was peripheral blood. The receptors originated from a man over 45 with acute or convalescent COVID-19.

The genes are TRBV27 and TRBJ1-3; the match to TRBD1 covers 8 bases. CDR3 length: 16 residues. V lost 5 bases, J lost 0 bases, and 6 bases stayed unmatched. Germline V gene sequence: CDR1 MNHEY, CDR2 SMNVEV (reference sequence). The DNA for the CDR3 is TGTGCCAGCAGTCCAAGGACAGGGCTCTCTGGAAACACCATATATTTT. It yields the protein CASSPRTGLSGNTIYF.

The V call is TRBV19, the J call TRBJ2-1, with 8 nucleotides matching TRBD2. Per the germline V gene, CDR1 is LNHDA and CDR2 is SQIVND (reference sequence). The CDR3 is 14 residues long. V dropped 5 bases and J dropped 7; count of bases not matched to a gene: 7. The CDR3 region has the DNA TGTGCCAGTAGTCACAGCGGGAGTCTGAATGAGCAGTTCTTC. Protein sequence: CASSHSGSLNEQFF.

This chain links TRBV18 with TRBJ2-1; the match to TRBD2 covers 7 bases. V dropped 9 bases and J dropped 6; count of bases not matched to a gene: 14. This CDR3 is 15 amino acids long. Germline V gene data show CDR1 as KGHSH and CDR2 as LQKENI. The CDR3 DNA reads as TGTGCCAGTGCACCGAGCCAGCGGGAAGGCAATGAGCAGTTCTTC. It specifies CASAPSQREGNEQFF.

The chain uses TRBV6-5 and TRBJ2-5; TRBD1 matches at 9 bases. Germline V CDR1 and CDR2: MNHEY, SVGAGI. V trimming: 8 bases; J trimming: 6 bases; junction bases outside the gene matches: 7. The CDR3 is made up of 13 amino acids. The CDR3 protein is CASGSGTGKTQYF. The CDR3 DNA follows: TGTGCCAGCGGTTCCGGGACAGGGAAGACCCAGTACTTC.

CDR3 sequence (DNA): TGTGCCAGCAGCGCTGGATCGGGACAGGGTAGTGGAAACACCATATATTTT. Translating it yields CASSAGSGQGSGNTIYF. The V gene is TRBV7-9, the J gene TRBJ1-3; 9 bases map to TRBD1. Germline CDR1 reads SEHNR; CDR2 reads FQNEAQ (reference sequence). The CDR3 consists of 17 residues. V lost 5 bases, J lost 3 bases, and 11 bases stayed unmatched.

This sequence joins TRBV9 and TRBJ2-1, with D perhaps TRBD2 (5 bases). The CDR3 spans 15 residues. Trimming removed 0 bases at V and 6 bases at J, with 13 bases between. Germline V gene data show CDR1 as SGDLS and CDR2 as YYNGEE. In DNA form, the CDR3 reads TGTGCCAGCAGCGTAGTGGGTAGCGAGGGCAATGAGCAGTTCTTC. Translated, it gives CASSVVGSEGNEQFF.

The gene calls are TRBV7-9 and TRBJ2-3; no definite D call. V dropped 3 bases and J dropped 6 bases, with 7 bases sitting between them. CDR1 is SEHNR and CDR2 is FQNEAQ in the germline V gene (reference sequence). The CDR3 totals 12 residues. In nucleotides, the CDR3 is TGTGCCAGCAGCTTTTTTCCTGATACGCAGTATTTT. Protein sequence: CASSFFPDTQYF.

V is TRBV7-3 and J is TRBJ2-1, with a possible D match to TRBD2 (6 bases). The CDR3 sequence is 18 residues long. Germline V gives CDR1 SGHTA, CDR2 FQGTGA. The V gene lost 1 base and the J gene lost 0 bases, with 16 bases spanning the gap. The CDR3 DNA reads TGTGCCAGCAGCTTAAACCCGGCTAGCGAAAGCTCCTACAATGAGCAGTTCTTC. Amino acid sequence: CASSLNPASESSYNEQFF. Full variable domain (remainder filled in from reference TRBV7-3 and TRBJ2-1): GAGVSQTPSNKVTEKGKYVELRCDPISGHTALYWYRQSLGQGPEFLIYFQGTGAADDSGLPNDRFFAVRPEGSVSTLKIQRTERGDSAVYLCASSLNPASESSYNEQFFGPGTRLTVL.

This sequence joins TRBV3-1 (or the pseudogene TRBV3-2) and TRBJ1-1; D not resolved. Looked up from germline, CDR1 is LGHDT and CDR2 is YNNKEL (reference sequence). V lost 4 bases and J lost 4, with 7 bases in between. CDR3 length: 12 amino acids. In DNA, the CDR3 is TGTGCCAGCAGCCGTCGCGGCACTGAAGCTTTCTTT. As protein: CASSRRGTEAFF.

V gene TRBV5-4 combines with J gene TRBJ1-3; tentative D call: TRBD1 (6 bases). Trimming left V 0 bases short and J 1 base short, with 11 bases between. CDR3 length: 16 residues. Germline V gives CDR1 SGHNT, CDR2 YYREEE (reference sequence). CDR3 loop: CASSLGDTGSGNTIYF. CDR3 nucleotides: TGTGCCAGCAGCTTGGGGGACACCGGGTCTGGAAACACCATATATTTT.

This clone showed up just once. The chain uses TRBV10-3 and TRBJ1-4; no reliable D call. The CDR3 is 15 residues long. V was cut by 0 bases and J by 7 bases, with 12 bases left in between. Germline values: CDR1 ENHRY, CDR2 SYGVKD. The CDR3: CAISESLDGVEKLFF. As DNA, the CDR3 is TGTGCCATCAGTGAGTCACTTGACGGAGTTGAAAAACTGTTTTTT.

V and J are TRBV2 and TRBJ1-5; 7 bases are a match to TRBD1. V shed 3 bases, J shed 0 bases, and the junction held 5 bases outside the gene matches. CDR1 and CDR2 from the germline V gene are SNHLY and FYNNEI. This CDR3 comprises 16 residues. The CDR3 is CASSDAGGNSNQPQHF. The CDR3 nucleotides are TGTGCCAGCAGTGACGCAGGGGGAAATAGCAATCAGCCCCAGCATTTT.

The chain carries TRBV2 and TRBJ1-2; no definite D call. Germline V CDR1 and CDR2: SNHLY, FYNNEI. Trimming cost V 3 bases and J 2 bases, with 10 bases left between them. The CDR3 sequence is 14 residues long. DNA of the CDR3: TGTGCCAGCAGTGATGAGGGAGGCAACTATGGCTACACCTTC. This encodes CASSDEGGNYGYTF.

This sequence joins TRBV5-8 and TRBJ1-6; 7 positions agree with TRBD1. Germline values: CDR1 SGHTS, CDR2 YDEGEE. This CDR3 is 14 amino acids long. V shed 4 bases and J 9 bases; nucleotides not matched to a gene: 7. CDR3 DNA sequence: TGTGCCAGCAGCGCGGGACAGATTCTTTCACCCCTCCACTTT. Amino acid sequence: CASSAGQILSPLHF.

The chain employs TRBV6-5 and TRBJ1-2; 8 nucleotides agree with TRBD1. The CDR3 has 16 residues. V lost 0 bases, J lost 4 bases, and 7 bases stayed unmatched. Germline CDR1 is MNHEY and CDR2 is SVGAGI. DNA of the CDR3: TGTGCCAGCAGTTACTCGACCGGACAGGGTGGCTATGGCTACACCTTC. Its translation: CASSYSTGQGGYGYTF.

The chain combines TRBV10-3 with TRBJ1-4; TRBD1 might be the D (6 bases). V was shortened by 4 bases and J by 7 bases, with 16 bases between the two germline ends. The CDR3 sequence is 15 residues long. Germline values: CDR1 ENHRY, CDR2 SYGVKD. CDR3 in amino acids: CAISALGQGFEKLFF. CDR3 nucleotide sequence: TGTGCCATCAGTGCTTTGGGCCAGGGGTTTGAAAAACTGTTTTTT.

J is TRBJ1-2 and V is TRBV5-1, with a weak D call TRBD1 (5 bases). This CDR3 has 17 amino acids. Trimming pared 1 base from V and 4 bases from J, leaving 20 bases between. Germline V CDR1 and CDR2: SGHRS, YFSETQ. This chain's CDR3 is CASSLYLEGDSSYGYTF. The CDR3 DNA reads TGCGCCAGCAGCTTGTATTTGGAGGGTGACAGCTCCTATGGCTACACCTTC. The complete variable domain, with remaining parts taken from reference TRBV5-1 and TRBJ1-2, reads KAGVTQTPRYLIKTRGQQVTLSCSPISGHRSVSWYQQTPGQGLQFLFEYFSETQRNKGNFPGRFSGRQFSNSRSEMNVSTLELGDSALYLCASSLYLEGDSSYGYTFGSGTRLTVV.

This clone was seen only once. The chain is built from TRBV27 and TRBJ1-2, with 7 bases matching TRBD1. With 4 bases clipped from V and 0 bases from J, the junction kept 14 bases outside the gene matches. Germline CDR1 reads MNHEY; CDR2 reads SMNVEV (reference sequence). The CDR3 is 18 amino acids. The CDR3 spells CASSSGTAVTSANYGYTF. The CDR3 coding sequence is TGTGCCAGCAGTTCTGGGACAGCGGTAACAAGCGCTAACTATGGCTACACCTTC.

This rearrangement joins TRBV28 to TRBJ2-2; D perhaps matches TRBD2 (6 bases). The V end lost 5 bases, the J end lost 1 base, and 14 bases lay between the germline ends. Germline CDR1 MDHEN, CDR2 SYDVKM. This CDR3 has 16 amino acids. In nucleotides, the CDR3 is TGTGCCAGCAGTCCCCTGGCGGGGAGGAACACCGGGGAGCTGTTTTTT. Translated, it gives CASSPLAGRNTGELFF.

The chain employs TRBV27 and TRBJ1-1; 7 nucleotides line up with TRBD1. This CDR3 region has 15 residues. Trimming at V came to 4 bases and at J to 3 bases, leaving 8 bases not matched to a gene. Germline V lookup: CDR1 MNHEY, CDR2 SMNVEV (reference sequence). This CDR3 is CASSYRGQLHTEAFF. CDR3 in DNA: TGTGCCAGCAGTTATAGGGGACAGCTCCACACTGAAGCTTTCTTT.

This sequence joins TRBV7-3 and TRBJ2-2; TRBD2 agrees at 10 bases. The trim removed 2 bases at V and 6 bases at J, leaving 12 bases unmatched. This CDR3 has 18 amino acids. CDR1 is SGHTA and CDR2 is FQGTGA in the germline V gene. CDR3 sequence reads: CASSLWIAGGPWPGELFF. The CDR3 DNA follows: TGTGCCAGCAGCTTATGGATAGCGGGGGGCCCGTGGCCCGGGGAGCTGTTTTTT.

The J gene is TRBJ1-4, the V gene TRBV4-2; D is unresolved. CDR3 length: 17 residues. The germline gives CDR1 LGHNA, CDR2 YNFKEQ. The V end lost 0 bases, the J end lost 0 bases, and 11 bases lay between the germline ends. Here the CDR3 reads CASSQEDYRATNEKLFF. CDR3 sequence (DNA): TGTGCCAGCAGCCAAGAAGACTACAGAGCAACTAATGAAAAACTGTTTTTT.

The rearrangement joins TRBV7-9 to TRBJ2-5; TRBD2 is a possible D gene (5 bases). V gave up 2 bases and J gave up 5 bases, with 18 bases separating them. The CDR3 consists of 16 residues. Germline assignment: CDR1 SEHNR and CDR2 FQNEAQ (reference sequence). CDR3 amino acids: CASSLFELVRGETQYF. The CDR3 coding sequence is TGTGCCAGCAGCTTATTTGAGCTGGTCAGAGGGGAGACCCAGTACTTC.

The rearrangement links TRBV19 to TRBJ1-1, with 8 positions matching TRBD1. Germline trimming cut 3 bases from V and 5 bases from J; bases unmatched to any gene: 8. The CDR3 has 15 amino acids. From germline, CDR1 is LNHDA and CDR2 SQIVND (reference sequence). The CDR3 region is CASSMALDRVTEAFF. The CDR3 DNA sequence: TGTGCCAGTAGTATGGCGTTGGACAGGGTAACTGAAGCTTTCTTT.

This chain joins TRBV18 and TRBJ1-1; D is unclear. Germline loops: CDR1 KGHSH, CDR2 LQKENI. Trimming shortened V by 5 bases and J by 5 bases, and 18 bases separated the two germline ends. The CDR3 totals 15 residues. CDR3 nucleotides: TGTGCCAGCTCATACCGTAGAGGGTTGGGAACTGAAGCTTTCTTT. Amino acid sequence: CASSYRRGLGTEAFF.

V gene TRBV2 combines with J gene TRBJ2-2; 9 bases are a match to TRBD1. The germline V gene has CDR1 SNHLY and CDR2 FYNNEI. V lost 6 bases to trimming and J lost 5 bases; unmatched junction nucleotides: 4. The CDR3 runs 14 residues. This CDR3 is CASRPGTGTGELFF. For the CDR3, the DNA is TGTGCCAGCAGACCCGGGACAGGGACCGGGGAGCTGTTTTTT.

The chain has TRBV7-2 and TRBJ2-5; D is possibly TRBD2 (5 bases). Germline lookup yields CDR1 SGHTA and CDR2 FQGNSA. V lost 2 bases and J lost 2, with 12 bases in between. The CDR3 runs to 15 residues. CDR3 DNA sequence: TGTGCCAGCAGCTTATACGCGGGCGAGCAAGAGACCCAGTACTTC. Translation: CASSLYAGEQETQYF.

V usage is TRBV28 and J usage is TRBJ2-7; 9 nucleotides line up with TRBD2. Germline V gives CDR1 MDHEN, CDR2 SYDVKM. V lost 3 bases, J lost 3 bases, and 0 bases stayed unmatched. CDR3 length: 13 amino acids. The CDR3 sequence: CASSFSGSYEQYF. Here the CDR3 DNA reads TGTGCCAGCAGTTTTAGCGGGAGCTACGAGCAGTACTTC.

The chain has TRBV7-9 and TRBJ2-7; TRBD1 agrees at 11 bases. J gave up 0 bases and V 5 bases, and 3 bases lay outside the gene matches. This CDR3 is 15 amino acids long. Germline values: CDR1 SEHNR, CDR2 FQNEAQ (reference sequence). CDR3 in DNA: TGTGCCAGCAGCCCAGGACAGGGGGCCTCCTACGAGCAGTACTTC. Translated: CASSPGQGASYEQYF.

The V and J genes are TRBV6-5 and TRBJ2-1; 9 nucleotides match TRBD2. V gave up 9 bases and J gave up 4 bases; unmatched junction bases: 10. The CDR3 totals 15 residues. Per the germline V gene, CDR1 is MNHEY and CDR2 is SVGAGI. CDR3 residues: CASQAGTSFYNEQFF. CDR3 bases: TGTGCCAGTCAAGCGGGGACTAGCTTTTACAATGAGCAGTTCTTC.

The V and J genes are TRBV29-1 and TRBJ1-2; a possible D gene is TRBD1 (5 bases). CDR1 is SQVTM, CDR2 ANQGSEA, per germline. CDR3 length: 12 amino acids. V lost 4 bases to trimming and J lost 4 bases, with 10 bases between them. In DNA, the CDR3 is TGCAGCGTTGTGTGGGGCGGCTATGGCTACACCTTC. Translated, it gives CSVVWGGYGYTF. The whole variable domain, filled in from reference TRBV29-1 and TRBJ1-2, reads SAVISQKPSRDICQRGTSLTIQCQVDSQVTMMFWYRQQPGQSLTLIATANQGSEATYESGFVIDKFPISRPNLTFSTLTVSNMSPEDSSIYLCSVVWGGYGYTFGSGTRLTVV.

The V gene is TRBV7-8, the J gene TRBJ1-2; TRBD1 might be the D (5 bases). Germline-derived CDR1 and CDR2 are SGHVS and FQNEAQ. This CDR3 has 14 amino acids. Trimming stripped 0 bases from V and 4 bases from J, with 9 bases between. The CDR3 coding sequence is TGTGCCAGCAGCTTAGCCGGAGACAGCTATGGCTACACCTTC. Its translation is CASSLAGDSYGYTF.